This entry lists 21 T cell receptor beta chains sequenced from one sample in a study of OX40 agonist ivuxolimab in advanced cancers. Profiling relied on immunoSEQ multiplex PCR, and the TCRdb table lists in-frame clones only, not all of them. The sample has 35,000 to 45,000 clones; around 93% are singletons. The sample was CD4+ or CD8+ T cells sorted from blood, taken in a trial of the OX40 agonist ivuxolimab. These receptors came from an adult with an advanced solid tumor such as melanoma, head and neck, liver or kidney cancer.

The rearrangement links TRBV28 to TRBJ2-5; 9 nucleotides match TRBD2. With 5 bases clipped from V and 2 bases from J, the junction kept 9 bases outside the gene matches. The CDR3 extends over 16 amino acids. Germline values: CDR1 MDHEN, CDR2 SYDVKM. The DNA for the CDR3 is TGTGCCAGCAGTCCCGACACTAGCGGGTATCAAGAGACCCAGTACTTC. Translation: CASSPDTSGYQETQYF.

The rearrangement links TRBV4-3 to TRBJ2-3; D is unclear. V lost 4 bases to trimming and J lost 6 bases, with 11 bases between them. The CDR3 has 13 residues. Looked up from germline, CDR1 is LGHNA and CDR2 is YSLEER. In DNA, the CDR3 is TGCGCCAGCAGCCTTGAGCTCATCGATACGCAGTATTTT. Protein sequence: CASSLELIDTQYF.

The chain uses TRBV19 and TRBJ2-7; 9 bases are shared with TRBD1. Per the germline V gene, CDR1 is LNHDA and CDR2 is SQIVND (reference sequence). J gave up 5 bases and V 6 bases, and 8 bases lay outside the gene matches. The CDR3 covers 14 residues. CDR3 bases: TGTGCCAGTAGGATTGGGACAGGGTATAACGAGCAGTACTTC. It encodes CASRIGTGYNEQYF.

The V and J genes are TRBV5-6 and TRBJ2-2, with D perhaps matching TRBD1 or TRBD2 (5 bases each). V lost 5 bases, J lost 6 bases, and 14 bases lay in between. Germline V gene lookup returns CDR1 SGHDT and CDR2 YYEEEE. This CDR3 contains 14 residues. This CDR3 reads CASSFMGDPGELFF. In DNA form, the CDR3 reads TGTGCCAGCAGTTTTATGGGGGATCCCGGGGAGCTGTTTTTT. Together with reference TRBV5-6 and TRBJ2-2, the CDR3 gives the full variable domain: DAGVTQSPTHLIKTRGQQVTLRCSPKSGHDTVSWYQQALGQGPQFIFQYYEEEERQRGNFPDRFSGHQFPNYSSELNVNALLLGDSALYLCASSFMGDPGELFFGEGSRLTVL.

This clone was detected only a few times. The V and J genes are TRBV30 and TRBJ1-1; D not resolved. The CDR3 has 13 residues. The ends were cut back, 4 bases at V and 1 base at J, with 10 bases in the middle. CDR1 and CDR2 from the germline V gene are GTSNPN and SVGIG (reference sequence). CDR3 bases: TGTGCCTGGAAGGAAAAAGGGAACACTGAAGCTTTCTTT. Amino acids: CAWKEKGNTEAFF.

The rearrangement links TRBV5-1 to TRBJ1-5; maybe TRBD1 (5 bases). The length of the CDR3 is 16 residues. The ends were cut back, 4 bases at V and 1 base at J, with 15 bases in the middle. Per germline, CDR1 SGHRS and CDR2 YFSETQ. CDR3 DNA sequence: TGCGCCAGCAGCCCCGGAGGGGTGGGGAGCAATCAGCCCCAGCATTTT. This translates into CASSPGGVGSNQPQHF.

This chain links TRBV7-8 with TRBJ2-7; TRBD2 matches at 12 bases. The CDR3 loop spans 15 amino acids. Germline CDR1 is SGHVS and CDR2 is FQNEAQ. V gave up 5 bases and J gave up 3 bases; unmatched junction bases: 5. CDR3 amino acids: CASSAGTSGFYEQYF. CDR3 in DNA: TGTGCCAGCAGCGCCGGGACTAGCGGGTTCTACGAGCAGTACTTC.

The rearrangement links TRBV7-6 to TRBJ2-7; a weak D match, TRBD1 (6 bases). V gave up 4 bases and J gave up 5 bases, with 18 bases separating them. There are 15 residues in the CDR3. Germline V gene data show CDR1 as SGHVS and CDR2 as FNYEAQ. CDR3 sequence (DNA): TGTGCCAGCAGCTCCAACAGGGCCGTGTATGACGAGCAGTACTTC. Encoded protein: CASSSNRAVYDEQYF.

This rearrangement joins TRBV28 to TRBJ2-7; no clear D. V was shortened by 6 bases and J by 0 bases, with 6 bases between the two germline ends. This CDR3 spans 12 amino acids. Germline V CDR1 and CDR2: MDHEN, SYDVKM. CDR3 in amino acids: CASRPDSYEQYF. For the CDR3, the DNA is TGTGCCAGCAGGCCGGACTCCTACGAGCAGTACTTC.

The chain couples TRBV27 to TRBJ2-7, with 9 positions matching TRBD2. V gave up 8 bases and J gave up 3 bases; unmatched junction bases: 8. Germline V gene data show CDR1 as MNHEY and CDR2 as SMNVEV (reference sequence). The CDR3 is made up of 14 amino acids. CDR3 bases: TGTGCCAGCCAAGGGGTAGCGGGAGTCTACGAGCAGTACTTC. It is translated as CASQGVAGVYEQYF.

The rearrangement links TRBV10-3 to TRBJ2-7, with TRBD1 matching 10 bases. V dropped 6 bases and J dropped 5; count of bases not matched to a gene: 10. Germline CDR1 reads ENHRY; CDR2 reads SYGVKD. This CDR3 has 15 residues. The CDR3 DNA is TGTGCCATCAGGGGTAGACAGGGGGCTGGAAACGAGCAGTACTTC. Its translation is CAIRGRQGAGNEQYF.

The V call is TRBV5-6, the J call TRBJ2-2; D is ambiguous. Per the germline V gene, CDR1 is SGHDT and CDR2 is YYEEEE. The CDR3 is 17 residues long. V was shortened by 3 bases and J by 3 bases, with 18 bases between the two germline ends. CDR3 sequence (DNA): TGTGCCAGCAGCTCTGCAACGGGTGGTTTTGACACCGGGGAGCTGTTTTTT. Amino acid sequence: CASSSATGGFDTGELFF.

This clone was seen more than once but under ten times. The chain recombines TRBV5-1 with TRBJ1-1; no reliable D call. The germline gives CDR1 SGHRS, CDR2 YFSETQ. Trimming cost V 6 bases and J 4 bases, with 7 bases left between them. This CDR3 region has 11 residues. The CDR3 is CASKSGTEAFF. For the CDR3, the DNA is TGCGCCAGCAAGTCGGGCACTGAAGCTTTCTTT.

The V and J genes are TRBV4-3 and TRBJ1-3; D gene uncertain. The V gene's germline CDR1 is LGHNA and CDR2 YSLEER. V was cut by 6 bases and J by 4 bases, with 10 bases left in between. The CDR3 runs 13 residues. CDR3 loop: CASRGMPGNTIYF. The CDR3, as DNA: TGCGCCAGCAGGGGGATGCCCGGAAACACCATATATTTT.

V is TRBV27 and J is TRBJ2-3, with no clear D. This CDR3 comprises 12 residues. The V end lost 6 bases, the J end lost 2 bases, and 6 bases lay between the germline ends. Germline-derived CDR1 and CDR2 are MNHEY and SMNVEV (reference sequence). CDR3: CASRGNTDTQYF. The CDR3 bases are TGTGCCAGCAGGGGGAACACAGATACGCAGTATTTT.

The chain links TRBV10-2 to TRBJ2-1; 8 positions agree with TRBD2. This CDR3 contains 13 residues. With V trimmed by 8 bases and J by 2 bases, 2 bases remained unmatched. Germline V CDR1 and CDR2: WSHSY, SAAADI. The CDR3 bases are TGCGCCAGCGGACTAGCTGCCTACAATGAGCAGTTCTTC. Amino acids: CASGLAAYNEQFF.

In this sample, this clone turned up once. The chain is built from TRBV5-6 and TRBJ2-7; 7 nucleotides align to TRBD1. Germline V gene sequence: CDR1 SGHDT, CDR2 YYEEEE. This CDR3 spans 16 amino acids. V trimming: 0 bases; J trimming: 3 bases; junction bases outside the gene matches: 9. The CDR3 bases are TGTGCCAGCAGCTTGGAGGTGCGACAGGGCAACTACGAGCAGTACTTC. It specifies CASSLEVRQGNYEQYF.

The chain uses TRBV27 and TRBJ1-5; no clear D. Trimming removed 6 bases at V and 10 bases at J, with 16 bases between. Germline lookup yields CDR1 MNHEY and CDR2 SMNVEV (reference sequence). The CDR3 totals 13 residues. The CDR3 DNA reads as TGTGCCAGCAGACAATACACGTCTAGTCCCCAGCATTTT. It specifies CASRQYTSSPQHF.

The chain employs TRBV5-1 and TRBJ2-1; 12 bases are a match to TRBD2. V was clipped by 2 bases and J by 5 bases; unmatched bases: 5. From germline, CDR1 is SGHRS and CDR2 YFSETQ. There are 16 residues in the CDR3. CDR3 region: CASSLGLAGLHNEQFF. The CDR3 DNA reads as TGCGCCAGCAGCTTAGGACTAGCGGGACTCCACAATGAGCAGTTCTTC.

The CDR3 is CASSSRTSYSTDTQYF. CDR3 DNA: TGTGCCAGCAGCTCGCGCACTAGCTATTCGACAGATACGCAGTATTTT. The rearrangement links TRBV5-8 to TRBJ2-3, with a possible D match to TRBD2 (6 bases). The V gene's germline CDR1 is SGHTS and CDR2 YDEGEE. This CDR3 region has 16 residues. Trimming removed 3 bases from V and 3 bases from J, with 17 bases in between.

The table lists this clone with a count of one. This chain connects TRBV7-9 to TRBJ2-1; 9 bases match TRBD2. V was pared by 2 bases and J by 6 bases, with 8 bases of the junction left unmatched. Germline V gene sequence: CDR1 SEHNR, CDR2 FQNEAQ (reference sequence). The CDR3 runs to 16 residues. CDR3 nucleotide sequence: TGTGCCAGCAGCTTAAATTGGCTAGCGGGAACCAATGAGCAGTTCTTC. The encoded protein is CASSLNWLAGTNEQFF.